The source of this T cell receptor (beta chain) is a study of cytomegalovirus exposure and HLA in healthy donors. On the study more broadly: Genotyping showed about 80% of roughly 400 donors falling in the Caucasian-associated ancestry cluster. Study findings and constraints: Excluded were some V segments that proved indistinguishable, including TRBV6-2 and TRBV6-3.

The PCR made use of 60 Vbeta and 13 Jbeta primers. TCRdb keeps only in-frame clones here, not all; method: immunoSEQ multiplex PCR. The sample has more than 80,000 clones; about two thirds are singletons. As regards this clone: Its target is not known.

The CDR3 totals 12 residues. Trimming removed 8 bases from V and 2 bases from J; junction bases left unmatched: 2. CDR1 MNHEY and CDR2 SVGAGI come from the germline V gene. V usage is TRBV6-5 and J usage is TRBJ2-5, with 7 positions matching TRBD2. The sequencing sample was made of PBMCs. The origin of this receptor is a middle-aged man in good health and CMV-seronegative. The CDR3 reads CASGGGQETQYF. The CDR3 DNA is TGTGCCAGCGGCGGGGGTCAAGAGACCCAGTACTTC.